A single sample gave rise to the 19 T cell receptor beta chains below, sequenced in a study of tissue T cells after allogeneic stem cell transplantation (dated by TCRdb to between 2022 and 2023). Reading the label with the study, this specimen's time point is: mouse harvest day 14 after allogeneic transplant. Each mouse graft consisted of 10^7 T-cell-depleted bone marrow cells plus 10^6 splenic CD5+ T cells and was given by tail vein injection. Library generation was performed with the immunoSEQ multiplex PCR assay. The table comes from immuneACCESS by way of TCRdb, which keeps in-frame sequences with V and J called. Part of the clones is missing from these tables; in studies checked, under half for an unresolved V gene and the rest for unknown reasons. Present in this sample are 2,500 to 3,500 clones, around 50% of which were seen just once. The top ten clones comprise around two fifths of the sample.

Sequenced material: gut tissue. The source of these receptors is a female BALB/c mouse given C57BL/6 T cells with graft-versus-host disease after an allogeneic hematopoietic cell transplant.

About this clone: The genes and germline here are from mouse. The observed sequence ends 1 residue before the CDR3 terminus, with the missing tail filled in from the germline J gene. The chain joins TRBV26 to TRBJ1-6, with D possibly being TRBD1 (6 bases). TRBJ1-6 is assigned to the ORF class and has an uncertain function. The V gene's germline CDR1 is KGHPV and CDR2 FQNQEV (reference sequence). This CDR3 has 15 amino acids. Deletions cut 0 bases from V and 4 bases from J, with 7 bases between. CDR3: CASSLSTGYNSPLYF. The CDR3 bases that were read are TGTGCCAGCAGTCTGTCGACAGGATATAATTCGCCCCTCTAC.

This clone was counted a few times. The gene names here belong to mouse. The read terminates 1 residue ahead of where the CDR3 ends, so the germline J gene completes it. The chain employs TRBV13-2 and TRBJ1-1, with a possible D match to TRBD1 (5 bases). The V gene's germline CDR1 is NNHNN and CDR2 SYGAGS (reference sequence). The length of the CDR3 is 13 residues. V lost 5 bases to trimming and J lost 1 base, with 9 bases between them. CDR3 protein: CASGATVNTEVFF. Partial CDR3 DNA: TGTGCCAGCGGGGCGACAGTAAACACAGAAGTCTTC.

In the case of this clone: All gene names here are mouse names. The CDR3 end falls 1 residue outside the read, so it is completed with the germline J gene. This chain uses TRBV26 with TRBJ2-3, with D perhaps TRBD2 (7 bases). Trimming took off 6 bases at V and 4 bases at J, with 11 bases between the two ends. This CDR3 region has 13 residues. CDR1 and CDR2 from the germline V gene are KGHPV and FQNQEV (reference sequence). This chain's CDR3 is CASSAGGPETLYF. The sequenced CDR3 bases are TGTGCCAGCAGCGCGGGGGGCCCAGAAACGCTGTAT.

Comment on this clone: The gene names given are mouse names. The CDR3 end lies 1 residue beyond the end of the read and is filled in from the germline J gene. The rearrangement uses TRBV1 and TRBJ2-4; 13 bases align to TRBD2. The CDR3 has 15 residues. Germline CDR1 is NSQYPW and CDR2 is LRSPGD (reference sequence). V trimming: 4 bases; J trimming: 3 bases; junction bases outside the gene matches: 1. The CDR3 loop reads CTCSGGLGGQNTLYF. The covered CDR3 bases are TGCACCTGCAGTGGGGGACTGGGGGGGCAAAACACCTTGTAC.

Regarding this clone: Gene names are the mouse ones. Read data end 1 residue before the CDR3 end; the end is taken from the germline J gene. The chain is built from TRBV1 and TRBJ2-4; D unresolved. Germline assignment: CDR1 NSQYPW and CDR2 LRSPGD (reference sequence). This CDR3 contains 11 residues. The V end was cut by 3 bases, the J end by 4 bases, with 2 bases between. The CDR3 region is CTCSAENTLYF. CDR3 DNA, as far as it was read: TGCACCTGCAGTGCCGAAAACACCTTGTAC. The variable domain in full, completed from reference TRBV1 and TRBJ2-4, reads VTLLEQNPRWRLVPRGQAVNLRCILKNSQYPWMSWYQQDLQKQLQWLFTLRSPGDKEVKSLPGADYLATRVTDTELRLQVANMSQGRTLYCTCSAENTLYFGAGTRLSVL.

This clone was recorded only once. The genes and germline here are from mouse. The read falls 1 residue short of the CDR3 end, and the missing part is taken from the germline J gene. This chain uses TRBV13-3 with TRBJ2-3, with a possible D match to TRBD1 (5 bases). There are 12 residues in the CDR3. Germline V lookup: CDR1 NNHDY, CDR2 SYVADS. V gave up 3 bases and J gave up 6 bases, with 8 bases separating them. The DNA read from the CDR3 is TGTGCCAGCAGTGGGCACAGGGAAACGCTGTAT. This gives the protein CASSGHRETLY. The full CDR3 sequence reads CASSGHRETLYF.

Regarding this clone: Mouse germline and gene names are used. The read gets to within 1 residue of the CDR3 end, and the germline J gene fills in the rest. This sequence joins TRBV26 and TRBJ2-2; a weak D match, TRBD1 (5 bases). The germline V gene has CDR1 KGHPV and CDR2 FQNQEV (reference sequence). Trimming took 4 bases from V and 0 from J, leaving 6 bases between them. This CDR3 is built from 14 residues. CDR3 amino acids: CASSRTSNTGQLYF. The covered CDR3 bases are TGTGCCAGCAGTCGGACATCAAACACCGGGCAGCTCTAC.

Concerning this clone: Mouse gene names and germline throughout. The read terminates 1 residue ahead of where the CDR3 ends, so the germline J gene completes it. V and J are TRBV5 and TRBJ1-5, with unresolved D. V shed 4 bases and J shed 1 base, with 5 bases lying between them. The CDR3 has 13 residues. The germline V gene has CDR1 LGHNA and CDR2 YNLKQL (reference sequence). CDR3 DNA, as far as it was read: TGTGCCAGCAGCCCTCACAACAACCAGGCTCCGCTT. It is translated as CASSPHNNQAPL. The complete CDR3 protein is CASSPHNNQAPLF.

This clone was seen only a few times. Germline and genes: mouse. The CDR3 goes on 1 residue after the read ends, and that part is filled in from the germline J gene. The J gene is TRBJ1-1, the V gene TRBV15, with TRBD1 identical over 7 bases. The CDR3 is made up of 13 amino acids. Looked up from germline, CDR1 is SGHND and CDR2 is FRSKSL. Trimming removed 6 bases from V and 1 base from J; junction bases left unmatched: 2. The CDR3 DNA, read in part, is TGTGCCAGCAGCGGACAGGCGAACACAGAAGTCTTC. Protein sequence: CASSGQANTEVF. The entire CDR3 protein reads CASSGQANTEVFF.

As regards this clone: Any gene name here is a mouse gene name. The CDR3 end falls 1 residue outside the read, so it is completed with the germline J gene. The chain couples TRBV15 to TRBJ1-3, with TRBD1 identical over 8 bases. J was trimmed by 2 bases and V by 8 bases; bases with no gene match: 5. Germline CDR1 is SGHND and CDR2 is FRSKSL. The CDR3 is 14 amino acids. The CDR3 protein is CASSLQGAGNTLYF. CDR3 DNA (partial): TGTGCCAGCTCTCTACAGGGGGCTGGAAATACGCTCTAT.

A word on this clone: All gene names here are mouse names. The read terminates 1 residue before the CDR3 end, so the remaining end is supplied by the germline J gene. The chain joins TRBV15 to TRBJ2-5; either TRBD1 or TRBD2 may supply D (6 bases each). The CDR3 runs 14 residues. Trimming cost V 3 bases and J 3 bases, with 10 bases left between them. CDR1 is SGHND, CDR2 FRSKSL, per germline. This CDR3 reads CASSFGGRQDTQYF. The sequenced CDR3 bases are TGTGCCAGCAGTTTTGGGGGCCGGCAAGACACCCAGTAC. Using reference TRBV15 and TRBJ2-5 for the parts outside the CDR3, the full variable domain is DAGVTQTPRHEVAEKGQTIILKCEPVSGHNDLFWYRQTKIQGLELLSYFRSKSLMEDGGAFKDRFKAEMLNSSFSTLKIQPTEPKDSAVYLCASSFGGRQDTQYFGPGTRLLVL.

This clone was counted between two and nine times. Gene names are the mouse ones. The CDR3 end is not reached by the read, which stops 1 residue before it; the germline J gene fills it in. The gene calls are TRBV1 and TRBJ2-5; TRBD2 aligns across 8 bases. V lost 3 bases, J lost 1 base, and 3 bases stayed unmatched. Per the germline V gene, CDR1 is NSQYPW and CDR2 is LRSPGD (reference sequence). The CDR3 runs to 15 residues. This chain's CDR3 is CTCSAIWGDQDTQYF. The CDR3 bases that were read are TGCACCTGCAGTGCCATCTGGGGGGACCAAGACACCCAGTAC. Supplemented by reference TRBV1 and TRBJ2-5, the full variable domain reads VTLLEQNPRWRLVPRGQAVNLRCILKNSQYPWMSWYQQDLQKQLQWLFTLRSPGDKEVKSLPGADYLATRVTDTELRLQVANMSQGRTLYCTCSAIWGDQDTQYFGPGTRLLVL.

Points on this clone: Gene and germline names: mouse. The read terminates 1 residue ahead of where the CDR3 ends, so the germline J gene completes it. The rearrangement links TRBV3 to TRBJ2-7, with 7 bases aligning to TRBD2. V lost 2 bases, J lost 4 bases, and 2 bases stayed unmatched. Germline lookup yields CDR1 SNHLY and CDR2 FYNGKV (reference sequence). This CDR3 contains 13 residues. The CDR3 sequence: CASSLRLGYEQYF. The sequenced CDR3 bases are TGTGCCAGCAGCTTAAGACTGGGATATGAACAGTAC.

This clone was found a few times. Gene names and germline match the mouse. The CDR3 end falls 1 residue outside the read, so it is completed with the germline J gene. The chain links TRBV16 to TRBJ2-7; TRBD1 or TRBD2 may be the D gene (5 bases each). The germline CDR1 and CDR2 sequences are SGHSA and FRNQAP. The CDR3 spans 9 residues. Trimming stripped 9 bases from V and 8 bases from J, with 8 bases between. CDR3 DNA (partial): TGTGCAAGGGGGACCCAACAGTAC. Translated, it gives CARGTQQY. The full-length CDR3 reads as CARGTQQYF. The full variable domain, its missing parts supplied by reference TRBV16 and TRBJ2-7, is NAGVIQTPRHKVTGKGQEATLWCEPISGHSAVFWYRQTIVQGLEFLTYFRNQAPIDDSGMPKERFSAQMPNQSHSTLKIQSTQPQDSAVYLCARGTQQYFGPGTRLTVL.

Comments on this clone: Gene names and germline refer to mouse. The CDR3 is cut off 1 residue early in the read; its end comes from the germline J gene. V gene TRBV17 combines with J gene TRBJ2-1; the match to TRBD2 covers 9 bases. The CDR3 extends over 15 amino acids. Trimming at V came to 2 bases and at J to 7 bases, leaving 6 bases not matched to a gene. CDR1 and CDR2 from the germline V gene are MNHDT and YYDKIL. This CDR3 is CASSRSGGGLAEQFF. Incomplete CDR3 DNA: TGTGCTAGCAGTAGATCTGGGGGGGGACTGGCTGAGCAGTTC. The variable domain in full, completed from reference TRBV17 and TRBJ2-1, reads DTTVKQNPRYKLARVGKPVNLICSQTMNHDTMYWYQKKPNQAPKLLLFYYDKILNREADTFEKFQSSRPNNSFCSLYIGSAGLEYSAMYLCASSRSGGGLAEQFFGPGTRLTVL.

A few counts support this clone. Gene labels here are mouse ones. The read finishes 1 residue shy of the CDR3 end, and the germline J gene is used to complete it. This sequence joins TRBV23 and TRBJ2-7. Germline lookup yields CDR1 KGHTA and CDR2 FQNQQP. The CDR3 spans 12 residues. The DNA read from the CDR3 is TGCTCCAGCAGTCAATTTGGATTTGAACAGTAC. Encoded protein: CSSSQFGFEQY. The CDR3 as a whole reads CSSSQFGFEQYF.

To note about this clone: Gene names refer to mouse genes. The read terminates 1 residue ahead of where the CDR3 ends, so the germline J gene completes it. The V gene is TRBV5, the J gene TRBJ2-5; 10 bases agree with TRBD2. Trimming took 1 base from V and 0 from J; bases not matched to a gene: 4. Germline-derived CDR1 and CDR2 are LGHNA and YNLKQL (reference sequence). This CDR3 is 17 amino acids long. CDR3: CASSQGRDWGNQDTQYF. The sequenced CDR3 bases are TGTGCCAGCAGCCAAGGCCGGGACTGGGGAAACCAAGACACCCAGTAC.

This clone came up once. This clone may be a read error of a much larger clone one base away. Genes and germline come from the mouse. From the germline J gene comes the end of the CDR3, since the read stops 1 residue before it. This chain connects TRBV19 to TRBJ2-1; the D is unclear. V was pared by 2 bases and J by 0 bases, with 9 bases between. Germline CDR1 FNHDT, CDR2 SITEND (reference sequence). The CDR3 contains 15 residues. CDR3 loop: CASSIWRDNYAEQFF. The part of the CDR3 DNA that was read is TGTGCCAGCAGTATCTGGAGGGATAACTATGCTGAGCAGTTC. The whole variable domain, filled in from reference TRBV19 and TRBJ2-1, reads GGIITQTPKFLIGQEGQKLTLKCQQNFNHDTMYWYRQDSGKGLRLIYYSITENDLQKGDLSEGYDASREKKSSFSLTVTSAQKNEMAVFLCASSIWRDNYAEQFFGPGTRLTVL.

As regards this clone: Genes and germline are mouse. The sequenced CDR3 bases are TGTGCCAGCAGTGATGGGGACAGGGACACCCAGTAC. Translation: CASSDGDRDTQY. Given in full, the CDR3 is CASSDGDRDTQYF. This chain links TRBV13-3 with TRBJ2-5; 8 nucleotides agree with TRBD1. The read finishes 1 residue shy of the CDR3 end, and the germline J gene is used to complete it. CDR1 NNHDY and CDR2 SYVADS come from the germline V gene. There are 13 residues in the CDR3. Unmatched junction bases numbered 0, after V lost 0 bases and J lost 6 bases.